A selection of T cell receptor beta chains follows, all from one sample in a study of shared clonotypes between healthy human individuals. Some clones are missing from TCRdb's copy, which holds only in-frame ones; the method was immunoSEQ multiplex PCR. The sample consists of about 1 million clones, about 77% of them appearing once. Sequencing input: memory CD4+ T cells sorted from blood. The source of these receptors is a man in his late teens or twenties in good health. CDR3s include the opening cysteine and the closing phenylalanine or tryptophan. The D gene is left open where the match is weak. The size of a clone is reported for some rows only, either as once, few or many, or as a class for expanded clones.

cdr3_aa: CASSATGANTEAFF; cdr3_nt: TGTGCCAGCAGCGCGACAGGGGCCAACACTGAAGCTTTCTTT; clone_size: NA; v_call: TRBV9; cdr3_length: 14; j_call: TRBJ1-1; d_call: TRBD1
cdr3_aa: CASSPRLDNSPLHF; cdr3_nt: TGTGCCAGCAGTCCGAGGTTGGACAATTCACCCCTCCACTTT; clone_size: NA; v_call: TRBV9; cdr3_length: 14; j_call: TRBJ1-6; d_call: NA
cdr3_aa: CASSPGRTYEQYF; cdr3_nt: TGCGCCAGCAGCCCCGGGAGAACCTACGAGCAGTACTTC; clone_size: NA; v_call: TRBV10-1; cdr3_length: 13; j_call: TRBJ2-7; d_call: NA
cdr3_aa: CASSPGQGAYGYTF; cdr3_nt: TGTGCCAGCAGCCCGGGACAGGGGGCCTATGGCTACACCTTC; clone_size: few; v_call: TRBV5-6; cdr3_length: 14; j_call: TRBJ1-2; d_call: TRBD1
cdr3_aa: CASSSLAGVTYNEQFF; cdr3_nt: TGTGCCAGCAGCTCATTAGCGGGAGTGACCTACAATGAGCAGTTCTTC; clone_size: NA; v_call: TRBV5-8; cdr3_length: 16; j_call: TRBJ2-1; d_call: TRBD2
cdr3_aa: CASSLEPGVGLNIQYF; cdr3_nt: TGTGCCAGCAGCTTAGAGCCAGGGGTAGGCCTAAACATTCAGTACTTC; clone_size: NA; v_call: TRBV11-2; cdr3_length: 16; j_call: TRBJ2-4; d_call: NA
cdr3_aa: CASGLDYFKQFF; cdr3_nt: TGTGCTAGTGGTTTGGACTATTTTAAGCAGTTCTTC; clone_size: NA; v_call: TRBV12-5; cdr3_length: 12; j_call: TRBJ2-1; d_call: NA
cdr3_aa: CATRWGHQETQYF; cdr3_nt: TGTGCCACCCGATGGGGGCACCAAGAGACCCAGTACTTC; clone_size: NA; v_call: TRBV27; cdr3_length: 13; j_call: TRBJ2-5; d_call: NA
cdr3_aa: CASSRRTGGESPLHF; cdr3_nt: TGTGCCAGCAGCCGACGGACAGGCGGGGAATCACCCCTCCACTTT; clone_size: NA; v_call: TRBV7-2; cdr3_length: 15; j_call: TRBJ1-6; d_call: TRBD1
cdr3_aa: CASSLEPAYEQYF; cdr3_nt: TGCGCCAGCAGCTTGGAGCCAGCCTACGAGCAGTACTTC; clone_size: NA; v_call: TRBV5-1; cdr3_length: 13; j_call: TRBJ2-7; d_call: NA
cdr3_aa: CASSTTGTVYEQYF; cdr3_nt: TGTGCCAGCAGTACCACAGGGACTGTCTACGAGCAGTACTTC; clone_size: NA; v_call: TRBV6-1; cdr3_length: 14; j_call: TRBJ2-7; d_call: NA
cdr3_aa: CASSPRDTPETQYF; cdr3_nt: TGTGCCAGCTCACCCCGGGACACCCCGGAGACCCAGTACTTC; clone_size: NA; v_call: TRBV18; cdr3_length: 14; j_call: TRBJ2-5; d_call: NA
cdr3_aa: CASSPAAQTNTGELFF; cdr3_nt: TGTGCCAGCTCCCCCGCTGCGCAGACGAACACCGGGGAGCTGTTTTTT; clone_size: NA; v_call: TRBV7-2; cdr3_length: 16; j_call: TRBJ2-2; d_call: NA
cdr3_aa: CASRDGNQPQHF; cdr3_nt: TGTGCCAGCAGGGACGGCAATCAGCCCCAGCATTTT; clone_size: NA; v_call: TRBV6-1; cdr3_length: 12; j_call: TRBJ1-5; d_call: NA
cdr3_aa: CASSIGTLNEKLFF; cdr3_nt: TGTGCCAGCAGCATAGGGACGCTTAATGAAAAACTGTTTTTT; clone_size: NA; v_call: TRBV11-2; cdr3_length: 14; j_call: TRBJ1-4; d_call: NA
cdr3_aa: CASTSRGSGGTQYF; cdr3_nt: TGTGCCAGCACCTCTCGCGGGAGCGGGGGGACCCAGTACTTC; clone_size: NA; v_call: TRBV7-9; cdr3_length: 14; j_call: TRBJ2-5; d_call: TRBD2
cdr3_aa: CASSKKRLLTGNTIYF; cdr3_nt: TGTGCCAGCAGCAAAAAGAGACTACTCACTGGAAACACCATATATTTT; clone_size: NA; v_call: TRBV21-1; cdr3_length: 16; j_call: TRBJ1-3; d_call: NA
cdr3_aa: CASSFLAGGPLVSAGELFF; cdr3_nt: TGTGCCAGCAGCTTTCTAGCGGGAGGGCCCCTGGTCTCGGCCGGGGAGCTGTTTTTT; clone_size: few; v_call: TRBV7-2; cdr3_length: 19; j_call: TRBJ2-2; d_call: TRBD2
cdr3_aa: CSVEVRKGLNTEAFF; cdr3_nt: TGCAGCGTTGAAGTGAGGAAGGGCTTGAACACTGAAGCTTTCTTT; clone_size: NA; v_call: TRBV29-1; cdr3_length: 15; j_call: TRBJ1-1; d_call: NA
cdr3_aa: CASSQDRGQNNEQFF; cdr3_nt: TGCGCCAGCAGCCAAGATCGAGGGCAGAACAATGAGCAGTTCTTC; clone_size: NA; v_call: TRBV4-1; cdr3_length: 15; j_call: TRBJ2-1; d_call: NA
cdr3_aa: CSVTGTSGPGELFF; cdr3_nt: TGCAGCGTTACCGGGACTAGCGGGCCCGGGGAGCTGTTTTTT; clone_size: NA; v_call: TRBV29-1; cdr3_length: 14; j_call: TRBJ2-2; d_call: TRBD2
cdr3_aa: CASGEGQGMSTDTQYF; cdr3_nt: TGTGCCAGCGGTGAAGGACAGGGAATGAGCACAGATACGCAGTATTTT; clone_size: many; v_call: TRBV2; cdr3_length: 16; j_call: TRBJ2-3; d_call: TRBD1
cdr3_aa: CASSSGGQPQHF; cdr3_nt: TGTGCCAGCTCCTCAGGTGGTCAGCCCCAGCATTTT; clone_size: NA; v_call: TRBV18; cdr3_length: 12; j_call: TRBJ1-5; d_call: NA
cdr3_aa: CASFGVSLAKNIQYF; cdr3_nt: TGTGCCAGCTTCGGGGTCTCCCTAGCCAAAAACATTCAGTACTTC; clone_size: NA; v_call: TRBV7-3; cdr3_length: 15; j_call: TRBJ2-4; d_call: NA
cdr3_aa: CASSLGSLNYGYTF; cdr3_nt: TGTGCCAGCAGTTTAGGGAGCCTTAACTATGGCTACACCTTC; clone_size: NA; v_call: TRBV28; cdr3_length: 14; j_call: TRBJ1-2; d_call: NA
cdr3_aa: CASRGRDTSYEQYF; cdr3_nt: TGTGCCAGCAGGGGCCGGGACACCTCCTACGAGCAGTACTTC; clone_size: NA; v_call: TRBV2; cdr3_length: 14; j_call: TRBJ2-7; d_call: NA